What follows are 3 T cell receptor beta chains derived from one specimen sequenced in a study of T cells after yellow fever vaccination. TCRdb reanalysed the 5' RACE reads using MiXCR and keeps one entry per CDR3 protein. This table holds about 320,000 distinct CDR3 sequences, around 10% found once. The source was CD4+ T cells sorted from PBMCs, collected 45 days after the yellow fever booster vaccination. These receptors were collected from a man aged 18 to 29 who received the YFV17D yellow fever vaccine.

This clonotype was observed a handful of times. The chain carries TRBV30 and TRBJ2-3, with 7 bases aligning to TRBD1. The ends lost 4 bases at V and 6 bases at J; junction bases unmatched: 10. The CDR3 loop spans 14 amino acids. Germline V gene sequence: CDR1 GTSNPN, CDR2 SVGIG (reference sequence). Written as DNA, the CDR3 is TGTGCCTGGATCGCGGCAGGGGGTTCGGATACGCAGTATTTT. Its protein product is CAWIAAGGSDTQYF.

This clonotype was seen more than once but under ten times. The chain is built from TRBV7-2 and TRBJ1-1; 10 nucleotides line up with TRBD1. The CDR3 contains 16 residues. Germline values: CDR1 SGHTA, CDR2 FQGNSA. Losses at the gene ends were 6 bases for V and 5 bases for J; bases not matched to a gene: 12. CDR3 sequence reads: CASSLASGTGVTEAFF. The CDR3 nucleotides are TGTGCCAGCAGTCTAGCATCCGGGACAGGGGTTACTGAAGCTTTCTTT.

A word on this clonotype: This sequence may be a read error, since a much larger clone differs from it by one base. CDR3 sequence reads: CASSWQQETQETQYF. CDR3 bases: TGCGCCAGCAGCTGGCAACAGGAGACCCAAGAGACCCAGTACTTC. This sequence joins TRBV5-1 and TRBJ2-5; D possibly corresponds to TRBD1 (5 bases). The V and J ends lost 3 bases and 1 base respectively, with 13 bases between them. Germline V gene lookup returns CDR1 SGHRS and CDR2 YFSETQ. This CDR3 region has 15 residues.